This is a list of T cell receptor beta chains from one sample in a study of blood T cell repertoires in COVID-19. The repertoire was sequenced with immunoSEQ multiplex PCR; TCRdb's copy has only in-frame clones and lacks some. The sample has around 320,000 clones; roughly nine tenths are singletons. The sequencing sample was made of peripheral blood. Receptor source: a man younger than 35 with active or convalescent COVID-19. CDR3s include the opening cysteine and the closing phenylalanine or tryptophan. The order of the fields is D gene, V gene, J gene, clone size, CDR3 DNA, CDR3 protein. A D gene is named only where the DNA matches it firmly. Clone size is not always given. Where it is, it says once, few, many or a class for expanded clones.

NA	TRBV29-1	TRBJ2-7	NA	TGCAGCGTTGAGTTAGGAGCCTACGAGCAGTACTTC	CSVELGAYEQYF
NA	TRBV20-1	TRBJ1-6	NA	TGCAGTGCTAGTGTGGGCGGGAATTCACCCCTCCACTTT	CSASVGGNSPLHF
TRBD1	TRBV27	TRBJ1-6	NA	TGTGCCAGCAGTTTAAGTGCAGGGGGCGCGAATTCACCCCTCCACTTT	CASSLSAGGANSPLHF
NA	TRBV9	TRBJ2-7	once	TGTGCCAGCAGCGCCTACCGGGACTCCCTTGGGGAGCAGTACTTC	CASSAYRDSLGEQYF
NA	TRBV11-2	TRBJ1-1	NA	TGTGCCAGCAGCTTAGCCCGTGAAGCTTTCTTT	CASSLAREAFF
TRBD1	TRBV7-2	TRBJ1-3	once	TGTGCCAGCAGCTTAGACGCGGGACAGGCAATGCGCACCATATATTTT	CASSLDAGQAMRTIYF
TRBD2	TRBV11-1	TRBJ2-1	NA	TGTGCCAGCAGCTTAAATAGCGGGACTCATACGAATGAGCAGTTCTTC	CASSLNSGTHTNEQFF
TRBD1	TRBV4-1	TRBJ1-6	NA	TGCGCCAGCAGCCAAGATGGGGGACAGGGCCGACAGCCCCTCCACTTT	CASSQDGGQGRQPLHF
NA	TRBV6-5	TRBJ1-5	NA	TGTGCCAGCAGCACCTCAGGGCACAATCAGCCCCAGCATTTT	CASSTSGHNQPQHF
NA	TRBV29-1	TRBJ2-1	NA	TGCAGCGGAGAGTGGAGGGCCAATGAGCAGTTCTTC	CSGEWRANEQFF
TRBD2	TRBV7-8	TRBJ2-3	NA	TGTGCCACCAAAGGGGTAGTAAGACTAGCGGGAGATTGGGCAGATACGCAGTATTTT	CATKGVVRLAGDWADTQYF
TRBD1	TRBV5-4	TRBJ2-1	NA	TGTGCCAGCAGCCGGGGACAGGGCGTCTTAGGTGAGCAGTTCTTC	CASSRGQGVLGEQFF
NA	TRBV7-9	TRBJ2-3	NA	TGTGCCAGCAGCTTAGCATCAGGGGCCGCAGATACGCAGTATTTT	CASSLASGAADTQYF
TRBD2	TRBV27	TRBJ2-5	NA	TGTGCCAGCAGTTCCAACCGACTAGCGGGGCAAGAGACCCAGTACTTC	CASSSNRLAGQETQYF
NA	TRBV12-3/TRBV12-4	TRBJ2-3	NA	TGTGCCAGCAGTTTGAGTGGAGATACGCAGTATTTT	CASSLSGDTQYF
NA	TRBV7-9	TRBJ2-7	NA	TGTGCCAGCAGCTCGGGCGCAGGGCTTCTTGACGAGCAGTACTTC	CASSSGAGLLDEQYF
NA	TRBV5-1	TRBJ2-2	NA	TGCGCCAGCAGCTTGGCGACTGCCGGGGAGCTGTTTTTT	CASSLATAGELFF
TRBD1	TRBV10-3	TRBJ1-2	NA	TGTGCCATCAGCCCGACAGGGGATGGCTACACCTTC	CAISPTGDGYTF